This T cell receptor beta chain emerged from a study of graft-versus-host responses after intestinal transplantation. At the level of the study: The whole recipient group had anti-thymocyte globulin induction followed by tacrolimus and steroids for roughly three years. Findings of the study overall: Those patients showing graft-donor T cell macrochimerism displayed high graft-versus-host to host-versus-graft clonal ratios in allografts. Early post-transplant HvG declines were associated with peak circulating GvH clone levels.

Trimming left V 7 bases short and J 5 bases short, with 18 bases between. CDR3 size: 15 residues. Germline V gives CDR1 SNHLY, CDR2 FYNNEI. The authors combined around 200,000 CFSE-labeled responder cells with around 200,000 irradiated, violet-dye-labeled stimulator cells in plates. The protocol was immunoSEQ multiplex PCR, while the TCRdb copy is restricted to in-frame clones and leaves out a portion. This sample has around 14,000 clones, with roughly 28% found just once. The sample here was alloreactive CD4+ T cells from a mixed lymphocyte reaction culture, taken before intestinal transplant. Stated subset: CFSE-low proliferating T cells sorted from roughly six-day pre-transplant mixed lymphocyte reaction (GvH or HvG direction). The chain has TRBV2 and TRBJ1-5, with no clear D. The TCR comes from a human patient who received an intestinal transplant. Here the CDR3 reads CASKAMGSADQPQHF. CDR3 coding DNA: TGTGCCAGCAAGGCGATGGGATCCGCGGATCAGCCCCAGCATTTT.